Sequencing of this T cell receptor beta chain was carried out in a study of T cell repertoires in cytomegalovirus infection. This clonotype showed up many times. This CDR3 spans 16 amino acids. Looked up from germline, CDR1 is SGHTA and CDR2 is FQGNSA. The V end lost 5 bases, the J end lost 5 bases, and 19 bases lay between the germline ends. Each CDR3 protein gets one entry after TCRdb re-called the reads with MiXCR. Of about 310,000 distinct CDR3 sequences in the sample, 17% are singletons; the top ten hold around 12%. This rearrangement joins TRBV7-2 to TRBJ1-5, with a tentative D call TRBD1 (5 bases). The clonotype comes from a human donor in good health (CMV status not recorded). Some clones in this sample may be carry-over from other donors' samples. The sample was PBMCs. For the CDR3, the DNA is TGTGCCAGCAGCCCCCAAAGCGGGACGCACGATCAGCCCCAGCATTTT. Translated: CASSPQSGTHDQPQHF. Combining the CDR3 with reference TRBV7-2 and TRBJ1-5 gives the whole variable domain GAGVSQSPSNKVTEKGKDVELRCDPISGHTALYWYRQSLGQGLEFLIYFQGNSAPDKSGLPSDRFSAERTGGSVSTLTIQRTQQEDSAVYLCASSPQSGTHDQPQHFGDGTRLSIL.